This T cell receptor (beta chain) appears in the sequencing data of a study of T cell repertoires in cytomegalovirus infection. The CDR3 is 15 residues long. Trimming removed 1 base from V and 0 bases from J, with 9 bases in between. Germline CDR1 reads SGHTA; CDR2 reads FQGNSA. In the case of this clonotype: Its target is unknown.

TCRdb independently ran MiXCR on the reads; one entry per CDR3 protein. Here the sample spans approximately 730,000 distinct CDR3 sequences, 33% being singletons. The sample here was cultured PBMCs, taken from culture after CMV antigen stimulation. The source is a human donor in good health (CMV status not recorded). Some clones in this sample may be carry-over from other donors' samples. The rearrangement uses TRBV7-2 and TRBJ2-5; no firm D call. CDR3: CASSLDGQNQETQYF. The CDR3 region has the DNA TGTGCCAGCAGCTTAGACGGGCAGAACCAAGAGACCCAGTACTTC. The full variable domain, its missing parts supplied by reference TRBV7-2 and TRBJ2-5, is GAGVSQSPSNKVTEKGKDVELRCDPISGHTALYWYRQSLGQGLEFLIYFQGNSAPDKSGLPSDRFSAERTGGSVSTLTIQRTQQEDSAVYLCASSLDGQNQETQYFGPGTRLLVL.